The rows below give T cell receptor beta chains drawn from one sample of a study of CD8 T cells in Susac syndrome. TCRdb independently ran MiXCR on the immunoSEQ multiplex PCR reads; one entry per CDR3 protein. The table records about 150,000 distinct CDR3 sequences, under 95% of them present only once. Material for sequencing was CD4+ T cells from PBMCs. The receptors come from a human donor with multiple sclerosis. Both conserved end residues are part of each CDR3. Each record gives: D gene, V gene, clone size, J gene, CDR3 protein, CDR3 DNA. D genes are given only for firm matches. Expanded clones are given a class, and other clones once, few, many or no size at all.

D gene: .
V gene: TRBV27
clone size: .
J gene: TRBJ1-5
CDR3 protein: CASSLQRTDQPQHF
CDR3 DNA: TGTGCCAGCAGCCTACAAAGGACAGATCAGCCCCAGCATTTT

D gene: .
V gene: TRBV14
clone size: .
J gene: TRBJ2-7
CDR3 protein: CASSQEYGGPYEQYF
CDR3 DNA: TGTGCCAGCAGCCAAGAGTACGGGGGCCCCTACGAGCAGTACTTC

D gene: .
V gene: TRBV15
clone size: .
J gene: TRBJ2-3
CDR3 protein: CATSSPNGSDTQYF
CDR3 DNA: TGTGCCACCAGCAGCCCCAACGGGTCAGATACGCAGTATTTT

D gene: .
V gene: TRBV5-4
clone size: few
J gene: TRBJ2-1
CDR3 protein: CASSLAGQSYNEQFF
CDR3 DNA: TGTGCCAGCAGCTTGGCCGGACAGTCGTACAATGAGCAGTTCTTC

D gene: TRBD1
V gene: TRBV27
clone size: once
J gene: TRBJ1-1
CDR3 protein: CASRLNRQGHTEAFF
CDR3 DNA: TGTGCCAGCAGGCTGAATCGACAGGGGCACACTGAAGCTTTCTTT

D gene: .
V gene: TRBV12-3/TRBV12-4
clone size: once
J gene: TRBJ1-1
CDR3 protein: CASSLDPRWSGVTEAFF
CDR3 DNA: TGTGCCAGCAGTTTAGACCCGAGGTGGTCGGGGGTGACTGAAGCTTTCTTT

D gene: .
V gene: TRBV29-1
clone size: .
J gene: TRBJ2-3
CDR3 protein: CSGRLQDTQYF
CDR3 DNA: TGCAGCGGGCGCCTCCAGGATACGCAGTATTTT

D gene: .
V gene: TRBV20-1
clone size: .
J gene: TRBJ2-1
CDR3 protein: CTILRRGINEQFF
CDR3 DNA: TGCACAATCTTGAGGCGGGGAATCAATGAGCAGTTCTTC

D gene: TRBD1
V gene: TRBV6-2/TRBV6-3
clone size: .
J gene: TRBJ2-7
CDR3 protein: CASISWTGGRNEQYF
CDR3 DNA: TGTGCCAGCATCTCGTGGACAGGGGGTAGGAACGAGCAGTACTTC

D gene: .
V gene: TRBV20-1
clone size: .
J gene: TRBJ2-1
CDR3 protein: CSASSGAPYNEQFF
CDR3 DNA: TGCAGTGCTAGTTCGGGGGCACCATACAATGAGCAGTTCTTC

D gene: TRBD1
V gene: TRBV9
clone size: .
J gene: TRBJ1-1
CDR3 protein: CASSVVRDSAEAFF
CDR3 DNA: TGTGCCAGCAGCGTTGTCCGGGACAGCGCTGAAGCTTTCTTT

D gene: .
V gene: TRBV20-1
clone size: .
J gene: TRBJ1-4
CDR3 protein: CSARLLTGGEKLFF
CDR3 DNA: TGCAGTGCTAGACTACTTACCGGAGGGGAAAAACTGTTTTTT

D gene: .
V gene: TRBV6-2/TRBV6-3
clone size: once
J gene: TRBJ2-2
CDR3 protein: CASSYGVTDTGELFF
CDR3 DNA: TGTGCCAGCAGTTACGGGGTAACGGACACCGGGGAGCTGTTTTTT

D gene: TRBD2
V gene: TRBV27
clone size: .
J gene: TRBJ2-7
CDR3 protein: CASRGLAGATEQYF
CDR3 DNA: TGTGCCAGCCGGGGACTAGCGGGAGCAACTGAGCAGTACTTC

D gene: TRBD2
V gene: TRBV7-2
clone size: .
J gene: TRBJ2-3
CDR3 protein: CASSLAPGGGSTDTQYF
CDR3 DNA: TGTGCCAGCAGCTTAGCGCCCGGGGGAGGGAGCACAGATACGCAGTATTTT

D gene: TRBD2
V gene: TRBV6-2/TRBV6-3
clone size: once
J gene: TRBJ2-5
CDR3 protein: CASSYLPTSGGETQYF
CDR3 DNA: TGTGCCAGCAGTTACTTGCCGACTAGCGGGGGCGAGACCCAGTACTTC

D gene: .
V gene: TRBV11-2
clone size: .
J gene: TRBJ1-1
CDR3 protein: CASSYFGAGNTEAFF
CDR3 DNA: TGTGCCAGCAGCTATTTTGGGGCCGGGAACACTGAAGCTTTCTTT

D gene: .
V gene: TRBV9
clone size: .
J gene: TRBJ2-3
CDR3 protein: CASSDTRWGSGGSTDTQYF
CDR3 DNA: TGTGCCAGCAGCGATACCCGTTGGGGTAGCGGAGGGAGCACAGATACGCAGTATTTT

D gene: TRBD2
V gene: TRBV4-2
clone size: .
J gene: TRBJ2-7
CDR3 protein: CASSQGGGYEQYF
CDR3 DNA: TGTGCCAGCAGCCAAGGGGGGGGATACGAGCAGTACTTC

D gene: .
V gene: TRBV2
clone size: .
J gene: TRBJ1-3
CDR3 protein: CASSEEVRNTIYF
CDR3 DNA: TGTGCCAGCAGTGAGGAAGTTCGAAACACCATATATTTT

D gene: TRBD1
V gene: TRBV6-5
clone size: .
J gene: TRBJ1-5
CDR3 protein: CASSPTGAQPPQHF
CDR3 DNA: TGTGCCAGCAGTCCGACAGGGGCCCAGCCGCCCCAGCATTTT

D gene: TRBD1
V gene: TRBV5-1
clone size: .
J gene: TRBJ2-7
CDR3 protein: CASSTGQGGTYEQYF
CDR3 DNA: TGCGCCAGCAGCACGGGACAGGGGGGGACCTACGAGCAGTACTTC

D gene: .
V gene: TRBV5-1
clone size: .
J gene: TRBJ2-6
CDR3 protein: CASSLARDSGANVLTF
CDR3 DNA: TGCGCCAGCAGCTTGGCCCGGGATTCTGGGGCCAACGTCCTGACTTTC

D gene: .
V gene: TRBV25-1
clone size: .
J gene: TRBJ1-5
CDR3 protein: CASSELGEPRPQHF
CDR3 DNA: TGTGCCAGCAGTGAACTAGGGGAACCCAGGCCCCAGCATTTT

D gene: .
V gene: TRBV4-2
clone size: .
J gene: TRBJ2-3
CDR3 protein: CASSQGGYPGRLDTQYF
CDR3 DNA: TGTGCCAGCAGCCAAGGCGGCTACCCTGGCCGGTTAGATACGCAGTATTTT